The rows below give T cell receptor beta chains drawn from one sample of a study of prognosis after radiotherapy for stage I lung cancer. TCRdb analysed the multiplex PCR reads with MiXCR anew, one entry per CDR3 protein. The sample lists fewer than 25,000 distinct CDR3 sequences, approximately 43% occurring once. This material consisted of PBMCs, taken before or after stereotactic body radiation therapy (not recorded which). The receptors shown here come from a donor older than 45 with non-small cell lung cancer. The CDR3 runs from the conserved cysteine through the conserved F or W. D genes are given only for firm matches. Only some rows state a clone size, as once, few, many or a class for expanded clones.

j_gene: TRBJ2-3
v_gene: TRBV9
d_gene: -
abundance: many
len: 13
CDR3nt: TGTGCCAGCAGCGTAGGGGACACAGATACGCAGTATTTT
CDR3aa: CASSVGDTDTQYF

j_gene: TRBJ2-7
v_gene: TRBV7-9
d_gene: -
abundance: many
len: 14
CDR3nt: TGTGCCAGCAGCCAGGACACTTTACGCTACGAGCAGTACTTC
CDR3aa: CASSQDTLRYEQYF

j_gene: TRBJ2-3
v_gene: TRBV29-1
d_gene: TRBD2
abundance: many
len: 14
CDR3nt: TGCAGCGTTGCCTTAGCGGGAGTACCCGATACGCAGTATTTT
CDR3aa: CSVALAGVPDTQYF

j_gene: TRBJ2-7
v_gene: TRBV28
d_gene: -
abundance: many
len: 12
CDR3nt: TGTGCCAGCAGAAGGACAGAGTACGAGCAGTACTTC
CDR3aa: CASRRTEYEQYF

j_gene: TRBJ2-7
v_gene: TRBV5-5
d_gene: -
abundance: many
len: 14
CDR3nt: TGTGCCAGCAGCTTGGTCACGGGAACCTACGAGCAGTACTTC
CDR3aa: CASSLVTGTYEQYF

j_gene: TRBJ2-7
v_gene: TRBV11-3
d_gene: -
abundance: medium-sized
len: 12
CDR3nt: TGTGCCAGCAGCTTAATTTCCTACGAGCAGTACTTC
CDR3aa: CASSLISYEQYF

j_gene: TRBJ2-2
v_gene: TRBV6-5
d_gene: TRBD2
abundance: -
len: 16
CDR3nt: TGTGCCAGCAGTTACTCGAGCGGGAGTAACACCCGGGAGCTGTTTTTT
CDR3aa: CASSYSSGSNTRELFF

j_gene: TRBJ2-1
v_gene: TRBV24-1
d_gene: -
abundance: -
len: 14
CDR3nt: TGTGCCACCAGTGATTCTATGGTAGGCAATGAGCAGTTCTTC
CDR3aa: CATSDSMVGNEQFF

j_gene: TRBJ2-5
v_gene: TRBV6-1
d_gene: TRBD2
abundance: many
len: 18
CDR3nt: TGTGCCAGCAGTCAAATACTACCCAGTAGCGGGATGCAAGAGACCCAGTACTTC
CDR3aa: CASSQILPSSGMQETQYF

j_gene: TRBJ1-5
v_gene: TRBV6-1
d_gene: -
abundance: -
len: 16
CDR3nt: TGTGCCAGCAGTGACATACAGCGTTATAGCAATCAGACCCAGCATTTT
CDR3aa: CASSDIQRYSNQTQHF

j_gene: TRBJ2-3
v_gene: TRBV7-9
d_gene: -
abundance: -
len: 15
CDR3nt: TGTGCCAGCAGACATTATGGGGTGGGGGCAGATACGCAGTATTTT
CDR3aa: CASRHYGVGADTQYF

j_gene: TRBJ1-2
v_gene: TRBV28
d_gene: TRBD1
abundance: many
len: 14
CDR3nt: TGTGCCAGCAGTCGGGACAGTTCGACCTATGGCTACACCTTC
CDR3aa: CASSRDSSTYGYTF

j_gene: TRBJ2-1
v_gene: TRBV29-1
d_gene: -
abundance: many
len: 12
CDR3nt: TGCAGCGTCAGGCCGGGATACAATGAGCAGTTCTTC
CDR3aa: CSVRPGYNEQFF

j_gene: TRBJ2-5
v_gene: TRBV11-1
d_gene: -
abundance: few
len: 15
CDR3nt: TGTGCCGGCAGCGGAGTCGGACGTACCCAAGAGACCCAGTACTTC
CDR3aa: CAGSGVGRTQETQYF

j_gene: TRBJ1-2
v_gene: TRBV10-3
d_gene: TRBD1
abundance: -
len: 16
CDR3nt: TGTGTCATCAGTGAGGGGACAGGGGCCGATAACTATGGCTACACCTTC
CDR3aa: CVISEGTGADNYGYTF

j_gene: TRBJ1-2
v_gene: TRBV4-2
d_gene: TRBD1
abundance: -
len: 16
CDR3nt: TGTGCCAGCAGCCCCCCGACAGGGGGAGCTAACTATGGCTACACCTTC
CDR3aa: CASSPPTGGANYGYTF

j_gene: TRBJ2-7
v_gene: TRBV18
d_gene: TRBD2
abundance: many
len: 15
CDR3nt: TGTGCCAGCTCAACCGGGACTAGCGGGGGCTACGAGCAGTACTTC
CDR3aa: CASSTGTSGGYEQYF

j_gene: TRBJ1-2
v_gene: TRBV10-2
d_gene: -
abundance: -
len: 13
CDR3nt: TGCGCCAGCAAGGTCCCGGGGCATGGTGGCTACACCTTC
CDR3aa: CASKVPGHGGYTF

j_gene: TRBJ2-1
v_gene: TRBV27
d_gene: TRBD2
abundance: many
len: 15
CDR3nt: TGTGCCAGCAGTTTCGCCGGGACTAACCACAATGAGCAGTTCTTC
CDR3aa: CASSFAGTNHNEQFF

j_gene: TRBJ1-1
v_gene: TRBV20-1
d_gene: -
abundance: -
len: 13
CDR3nt: TGCAGTGCCTGGACGGACATGAACACTGAAGCTTTCTTT
CDR3aa: CSAWTDMNTEAFF

j_gene: TRBJ2-7
v_gene: TRBV7-9
d_gene: -
abundance: -
len: 12
CDR3nt: TGTGCCAGCAGCACGACAGGAGAAGAGCAGTACTTC
CDR3aa: CASSTTGEEQYF

j_gene: TRBJ2-1
v_gene: TRBV9
d_gene: TRBD2
abundance: many
len: 15
CDR3nt: TGTGCCAGCAGCGTCGGGGGGGCCTACTACAATGAGCAGTTCTTC
CDR3aa: CASSVGGAYYNEQFF

j_gene: TRBJ2-3
v_gene: TRBV19
d_gene: TRBD2
abundance: many
len: 16
CDR3nt: TGTGCCAGTAGTACCCGGACTAGCGGGAGTATAGATACGCAGTATTTT
CDR3aa: CASSTRTSGSIDTQYF

j_gene: TRBJ2-3
v_gene: TRBV24-1
d_gene: TRBD2
abundance: -
len: 16
CDR3nt: TGTGCCACCAGTGATCCCCGGGGGAGGGCCACAGATACGCAGTATTTT
CDR3aa: CATSDPRGRATDTQYF

j_gene: TRBJ2-2
v_gene: TRBV11-2
d_gene: -
abundance: -
len: 16
CDR3nt: TGTGCCAGCAGCTTAGGAGCAGCCTCTAACACCGGGGAGCTGTTTTTT
CDR3aa: CASSLGAASNTGELFF

j_gene: TRBJ2-1
v_gene: TRBV3-1
d_gene: TRBD1
abundance: many
len: 16
CDR3nt: TGTGCCAGCAGCCAAGATTTGGGACAGGGGAAAAATGAGCAGTTCTTC
CDR3aa: CASSQDLGQGKNEQFF

j_gene: TRBJ2-5
v_gene: TRBV5-1
d_gene: -
abundance: -
len: 13
CDR3nt: TGCGCCAGCTCCGAGGGATCCCAAGAGGCCCAGTACTTC
CDR3aa: CASSEGSQEAQYF

j_gene: TRBJ2-7
v_gene: TRBV27
d_gene: TRBD1
abundance: -
len: 15
CDR3nt: TGTGCCAGCAGTTTCTCCGTGACAGGGGTAAACGAGCAGTACTTC
CDR3aa: CASSFSVTGVNEQYF

j_gene: TRBJ2-7
v_gene: TRBV10-3
d_gene: TRBD2
abundance: many
len: 14
CDR3nt: TGTGCCATCAGGGGGACTAGCGGGGGCTACGAGCAGTACTTC
CDR3aa: CAIRGTSGGYEQYF

j_gene: TRBJ1-4
v_gene: TRBV7-2
d_gene: -
abundance: many
len: 13
CDR3nt: TGTGCCAGCAGCTTATTTCTTCGAGAAAAACTGTTTTTT
CDR3aa: CASSLFLREKLFF

j_gene: TRBJ2-5
v_gene: TRBV28
d_gene: TRBD2
abundance: -
len: 16
CDR3nt: TGTGCCAGCAGGGGTGTGACTAGCGGGAGCCACGTGACCCAGTACTTC
CDR3aa: CASRGVTSGSHVTQYF

j_gene: TRBJ2-1
v_gene: TRBV20-1
d_gene: -
abundance: many
len: 11
CDR3nt: TGCAGTGCTAGCCCTCAGAATGAGCAGTTCTTC
CDR3aa: CSASPQNEQFF

j_gene: TRBJ2-7
v_gene: TRBV27
d_gene: -
abundance: -
len: 13
CDR3nt: TGTGCCAGCACCCTCCAGGGTGGGGGCGAGCAGTACTTC
CDR3aa: CASTLQGGGEQYF

j_gene: TRBJ2-7
v_gene: TRBV6-2/TRBV6-3
d_gene: -
abundance: -
len: 14
CDR3nt: TGTGCCAGCCCGACAGGTCCCCCCCCTTACGAGCAGTACTTC
CDR3aa: CASPTGPPPYEQYF

j_gene: TRBJ2-7
v_gene: TRBV9
d_gene: -
abundance: -
len: 15
CDR3nt: TGTGCCAGCAGCCCCCGTCAGCGGGCGATGGGCGAGCAGTACTTC
CDR3aa: CASSPRQRAMGEQYF

j_gene: TRBJ2-7
v_gene: TRBV27
d_gene: -
abundance: -
len: 12
CDR3nt: TGTGCCAGCAGTCCGACAGGTAATGAGCAGTACTTC
CDR3aa: CASSPTGNEQYF

j_gene: TRBJ2-1
v_gene: TRBV6-5
d_gene: -
abundance: many
len: 16
CDR3nt: TGTGCCAGCAGTTACTCGAAGGCCAGGGTGGGGACTGAGCAGTTCTTC
CDR3aa: CASSYSKARVGTEQFF

j_gene: TRBJ1-5
v_gene: TRBV28
d_gene: -
abundance: -
len: 16
CDR3nt: TGTGCCAGCATTTCCCTACAGGGTCTGGGCAATCAGCCCCAGCATTTT
CDR3aa: CASISLQGLGNQPQHF

j_gene: TRBJ2-3
v_gene: TRBV5-1
d_gene: TRBD2
abundance: -
len: 15
CDR3nt: TGCGCCAGCAGCTTAACTAGCGGGAGGAAAGATACGCAGTATTTT
CDR3aa: CASSLTSGRKDTQYF

j_gene: TRBJ2-3
v_gene: TRBV7-6
d_gene: -
abundance: once
len: 15
CDR3nt: TGTGCCAGCAGCCGCGACAGTGGGCTCACAGATACGCAGTATTTT
CDR3aa: CASSRDSGLTDTQYF

j_gene: TRBJ1-5
v_gene: TRBV6-1
d_gene: -
abundance: -
len: 15
CDR3nt: TGTGCCAGCAGTGATACGGGACATCGCAATCAGCCCCAGCATTTT
CDR3aa: CASSDTGHRNQPQHF

j_gene: TRBJ1-1
v_gene: TRBV7-2
d_gene: -
abundance: -
len: 13
CDR3nt: TGTGCCAGCAGCCAACACCCGAACACTGAAGCTTTCTTT
CDR3aa: CASSQHPNTEAFF

j_gene: TRBJ1-5
v_gene: TRBV15
d_gene: -
abundance: many
len: 17
CDR3nt: TGTGCCACCAGCAGAGTTTTGGGTTTCAGTAGCAATCAGCCCCAGCATTTT
CDR3aa: CATSRVLGFSSNQPQHF

j_gene: TRBJ1-4
v_gene: TRBV30
d_gene: -
abundance: many
len: 13
CDR3nt: TGTGCCTGGAGTGTATGGACGCCCGAAAAACTGTTTTTT
CDR3aa: CAWSVWTPEKLFF

j_gene: TRBJ2-7
v_gene: TRBV28
d_gene: -
abundance: -
len: 13
CDR3nt: TGTGCCATCAGACCCGGGGGTCCCTACGAGCAGTACTTC
CDR3aa: CAIRPGGPYEQYF

j_gene: TRBJ2-2
v_gene: TRBV2
d_gene: -
abundance: many
len: 14
CDR3nt: TGTGCCACCGGCAGGCGCCGCAACACCGGGGAGCTGTTTTTT
CDR3aa: CATGRRRNTGELFF

j_gene: TRBJ1-3
v_gene: TRBV5-5
d_gene: -
abundance: many
len: 17
CDR3nt: TGTGCCAGCAGCTTATCAAGGGGGATTAACTCTGGAAACACCATATATTTT
CDR3aa: CASSLSRGINSGNTIYF

j_gene: TRBJ2-3
v_gene: TRBV6-4
d_gene: TRBD1
abundance: -
len: 14
CDR3nt: TGTGCCAGCAGTGGACAGGGGTGTGCATATACGCAGTATTTT
CDR3aa: CASSGQGCAYTQYF

j_gene: TRBJ1-2
v_gene: TRBV28
d_gene: -
abundance: -
len: 14
CDR3nt: TGTGCCAGCAGCTTAAAGGCAGGCGGCTATGGCTACACCTTC
CDR3aa: CASSLKAGGYGYTF

j_gene: TRBJ1-2
v_gene: TRBV30
d_gene: -
abundance: -
len: 13
CDR3nt: TGTGCCTGTAAAGCAACAGGGCAGAAAGGCTACACCTTC
CDR3aa: CACKATGQKGYTF

j_gene: TRBJ2-2
v_gene: TRBV19
d_gene: -
abundance: many
len: 15
CDR3nt: TGTGCCAGTAGTATCCCCTCCATGGGCACCGGGGAGCTGTTTTTT
CDR3aa: CASSIPSMGTGELFF

j_gene: TRBJ2-7
v_gene: TRBV7-2
d_gene: TRBD1
abundance: few
len: 14
CDR3nt: TGTGCCAGCAGCCTTGGACAGGGGTGGGGGGAGCAGTACTTC
CDR3aa: CASSLGQGWGEQYF

j_gene: TRBJ2-3
v_gene: TRBV6-1
d_gene: TRBD2
abundance: many
len: 14
CDR3nt: TGTGCCAGCAGCGGACTAGCGGGCACAGATACGCAGTATTTT
CDR3aa: CASSGLAGTDTQYF

j_gene: TRBJ1-2
v_gene: TRBV7-2
d_gene: -
abundance: -
len: 12
CDR3nt: TGTGCCAGCAGCTTAGTGGACTATGGCTACACCTTC
CDR3aa: CASSLVDYGYTF

j_gene: TRBJ2-3
v_gene: TRBV18
d_gene: TRBD2
abundance: many
len: 15
CDR3nt: TGTGCCAGCTCAATAACTAGCGGCCTCACAGATACGCAGTATTTT
CDR3aa: CASSITSGLTDTQYF